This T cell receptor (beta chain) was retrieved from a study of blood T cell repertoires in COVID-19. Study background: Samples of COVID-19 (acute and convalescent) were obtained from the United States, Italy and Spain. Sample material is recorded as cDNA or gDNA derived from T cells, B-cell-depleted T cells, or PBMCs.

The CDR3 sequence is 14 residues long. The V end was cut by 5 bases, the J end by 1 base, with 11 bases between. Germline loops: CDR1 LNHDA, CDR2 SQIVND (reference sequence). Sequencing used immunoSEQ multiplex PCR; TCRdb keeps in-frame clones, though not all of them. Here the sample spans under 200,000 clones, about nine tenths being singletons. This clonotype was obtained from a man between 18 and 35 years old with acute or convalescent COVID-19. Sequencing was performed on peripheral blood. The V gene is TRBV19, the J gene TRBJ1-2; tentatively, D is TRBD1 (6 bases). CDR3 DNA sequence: TGTGCCAGTAGTCGGACAGATTATAACTATGGCTACACCTTC. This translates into CASSRTDYNYGYTF.